This T cell receptor beta chain was retrieved from a study of T cell changes during pregnancy in multiple sclerosis. Libraries were prepared by immunoSEQ multiplex PCR; TCRdb keeps only in-frame clonotypes and omits some of them. The sample holds about 55,000 clones; 93% are singletons and the top ten take 3% to 4%. The CDR3 totals 14 residues. Germline lookup yields CDR1 SEHNR and CDR2 FQNEAQ (reference sequence). The V end lost 5 bases, the J end lost 6 bases, and 13 bases lay between the germline ends. This chain joins TRBV7-9 and TRBJ2-2; possibly TRBD2 for D (5 bases). This TCR came from a female donor with multiple sclerosis, enrolled in a pregnancy study. This sample comprised CD8+ T cells from peripheral blood mononuclear cells, obtained in the second trimester of pregnancy. CDR3 in DNA: TGTGCCAGCAGCCCCCCGCTAGCTTCCGGGGAGCTGTTTTTT. Its translation is CASSPPLASGELFF. The full variable domain, completed using reference TRBV7-9 and TRBJ2-2, is DTGVSQNPRHKITKRGQNVTFRCDPISEHNRLYWYRQTLGQGPEFLTYFQNEAQLEKSRLLSDRFSAERPKGSFSTLEIQRTEQGDSAMYLCASSPPLASGELFFGEGSRLTVL.